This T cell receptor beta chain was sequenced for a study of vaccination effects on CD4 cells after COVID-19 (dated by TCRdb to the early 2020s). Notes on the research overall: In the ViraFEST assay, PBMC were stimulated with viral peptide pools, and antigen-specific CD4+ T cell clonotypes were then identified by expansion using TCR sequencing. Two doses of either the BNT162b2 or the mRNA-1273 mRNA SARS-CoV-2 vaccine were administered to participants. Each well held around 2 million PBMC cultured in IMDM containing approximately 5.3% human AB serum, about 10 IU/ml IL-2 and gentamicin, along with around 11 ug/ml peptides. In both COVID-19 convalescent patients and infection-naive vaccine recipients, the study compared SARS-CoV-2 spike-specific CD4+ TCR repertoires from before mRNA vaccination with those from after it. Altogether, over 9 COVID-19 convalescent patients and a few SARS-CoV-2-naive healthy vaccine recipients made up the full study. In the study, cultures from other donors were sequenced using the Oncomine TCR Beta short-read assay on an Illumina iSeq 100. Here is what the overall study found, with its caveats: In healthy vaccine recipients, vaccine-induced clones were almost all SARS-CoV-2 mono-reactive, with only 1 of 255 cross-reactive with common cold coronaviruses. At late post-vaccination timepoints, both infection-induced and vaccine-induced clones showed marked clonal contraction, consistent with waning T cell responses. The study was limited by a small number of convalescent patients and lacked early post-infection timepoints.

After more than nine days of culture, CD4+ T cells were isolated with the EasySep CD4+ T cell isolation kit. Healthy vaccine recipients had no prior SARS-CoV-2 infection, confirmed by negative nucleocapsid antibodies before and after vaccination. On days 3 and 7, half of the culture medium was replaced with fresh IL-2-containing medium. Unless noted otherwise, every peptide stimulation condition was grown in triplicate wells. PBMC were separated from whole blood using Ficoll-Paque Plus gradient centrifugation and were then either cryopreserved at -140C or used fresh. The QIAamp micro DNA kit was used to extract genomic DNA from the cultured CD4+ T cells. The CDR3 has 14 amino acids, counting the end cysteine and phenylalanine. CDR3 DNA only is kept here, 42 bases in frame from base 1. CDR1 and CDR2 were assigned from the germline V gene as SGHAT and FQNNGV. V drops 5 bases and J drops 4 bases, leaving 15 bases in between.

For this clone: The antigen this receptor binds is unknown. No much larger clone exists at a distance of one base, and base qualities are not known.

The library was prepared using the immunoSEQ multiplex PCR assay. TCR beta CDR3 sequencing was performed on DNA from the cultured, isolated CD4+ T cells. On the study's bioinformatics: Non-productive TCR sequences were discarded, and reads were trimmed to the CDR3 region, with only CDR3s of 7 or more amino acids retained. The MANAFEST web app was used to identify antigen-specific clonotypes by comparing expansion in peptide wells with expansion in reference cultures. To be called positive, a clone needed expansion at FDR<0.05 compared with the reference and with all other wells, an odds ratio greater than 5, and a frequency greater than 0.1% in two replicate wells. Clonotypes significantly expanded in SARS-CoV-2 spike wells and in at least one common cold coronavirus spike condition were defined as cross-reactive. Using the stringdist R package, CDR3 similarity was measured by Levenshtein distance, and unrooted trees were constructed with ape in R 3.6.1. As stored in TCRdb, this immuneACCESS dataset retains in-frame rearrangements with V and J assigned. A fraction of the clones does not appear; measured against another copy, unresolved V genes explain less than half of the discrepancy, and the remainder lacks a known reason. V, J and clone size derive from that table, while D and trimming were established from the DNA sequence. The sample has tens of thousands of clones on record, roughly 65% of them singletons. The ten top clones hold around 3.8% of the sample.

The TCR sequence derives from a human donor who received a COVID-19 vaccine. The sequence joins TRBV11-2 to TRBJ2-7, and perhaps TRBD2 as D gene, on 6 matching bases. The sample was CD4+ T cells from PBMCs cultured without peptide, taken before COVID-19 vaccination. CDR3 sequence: CASSRDQGGYEQYF. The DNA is TGTGCCAGCAGCAGAGATCAGGGAGGATACGAGCAGTACTTC.